This T cell receptor (beta chain) came from a study of cytomegalovirus exposure and HLA in healthy donors. Assay used: immunoSEQ multiplex PCR; TCRdb lists only in-frame clones, some missing. In the table there are roughly 90,000 clones, less than 85% of which are singletons. This sequence was found in a young man in good health and CMV-seropositive. The sequenced sample was PBMCs.

CDR3 sequence reads: CASSSPLASGRNRSYEQYF. For the CDR3, the DNA is TGTGCCAGCAGCTCCCCCCTGGCTAGCGGGAGGAATCGGTCCTACGAGCAGTACTTC. The chain has TRBV7-3 and TRBJ2-7, with 11 bases fitting TRBD2. V shed 4 bases, J shed 1 base, and the junction held 15 bases outside the gene matches. The CDR3 extends over 19 amino acids. Germline lookup yields CDR1 SGHTA and CDR2 FQGTGA.